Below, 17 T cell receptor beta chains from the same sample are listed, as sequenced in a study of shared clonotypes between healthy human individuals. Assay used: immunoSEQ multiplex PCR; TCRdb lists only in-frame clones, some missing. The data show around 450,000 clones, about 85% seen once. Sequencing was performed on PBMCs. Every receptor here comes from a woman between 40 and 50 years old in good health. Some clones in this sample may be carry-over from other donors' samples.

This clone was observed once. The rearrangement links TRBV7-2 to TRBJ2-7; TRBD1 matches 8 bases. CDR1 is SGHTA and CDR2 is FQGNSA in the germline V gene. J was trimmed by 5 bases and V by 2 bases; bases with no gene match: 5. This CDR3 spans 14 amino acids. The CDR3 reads CASSLLTGVHEQYF. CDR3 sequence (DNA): TGTGCCAGCAGCTTACTGACAGGGGTTCACGAGCAGTACTTC.

In DNA, the CDR3 is TGCGCCAGCAGCGAGCCCCTTAATACCGGGGAGCTGTTTTTT. This translates into CASSEPLNTGELFF. The chain employs TRBV5-1 and TRBJ2-2; D unresolved. The V and J ends lost 4 bases and 5 bases respectively, with 12 bases between them. Germline lookup yields CDR1 SGHRS and CDR2 YFSETQ. The CDR3 extends over 14 amino acids.

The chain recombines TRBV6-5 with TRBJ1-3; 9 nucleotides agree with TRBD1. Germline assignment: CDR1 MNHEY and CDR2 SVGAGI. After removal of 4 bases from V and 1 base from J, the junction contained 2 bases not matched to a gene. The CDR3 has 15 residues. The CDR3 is CASSWDRASGNTIYF. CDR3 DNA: TGTGCCAGCAGTTGGGACAGGGCTTCTGGAAACACCATATATTTT.

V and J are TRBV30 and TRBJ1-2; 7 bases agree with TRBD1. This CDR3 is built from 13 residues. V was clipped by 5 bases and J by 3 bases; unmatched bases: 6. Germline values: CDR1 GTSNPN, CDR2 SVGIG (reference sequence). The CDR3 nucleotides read TGTGCCTGGGGAGACAGGGAGGACTATGGCTACACCTTC. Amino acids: CAWGDREDYGYTF.

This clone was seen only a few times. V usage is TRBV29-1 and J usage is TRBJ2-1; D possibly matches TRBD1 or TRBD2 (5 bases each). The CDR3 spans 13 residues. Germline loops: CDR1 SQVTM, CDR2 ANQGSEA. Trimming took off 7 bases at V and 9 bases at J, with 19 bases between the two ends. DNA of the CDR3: TGCAGCGCCCCCAGGACGGGGCTGGGTGAGCAGTTCTTC. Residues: CSAPRTGLGEQFF.

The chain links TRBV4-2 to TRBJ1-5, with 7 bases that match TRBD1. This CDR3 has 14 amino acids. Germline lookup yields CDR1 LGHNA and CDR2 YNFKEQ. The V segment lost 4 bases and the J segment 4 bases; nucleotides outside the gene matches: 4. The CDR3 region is CASSLRQGNQPQHF. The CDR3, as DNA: TGTGCCAGCAGCCTACGACAGGGTAATCAGCCCCAGCATTTT.

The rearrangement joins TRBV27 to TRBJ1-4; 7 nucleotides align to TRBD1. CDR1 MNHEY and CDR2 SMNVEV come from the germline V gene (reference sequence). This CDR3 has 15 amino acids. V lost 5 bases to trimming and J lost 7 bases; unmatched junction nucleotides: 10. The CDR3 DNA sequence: TGTGCCAGCAGTCGAGGGACAGTCCGGGGTGAAAAACTGTTTTTT. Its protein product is CASSRGTVRGEKLFF. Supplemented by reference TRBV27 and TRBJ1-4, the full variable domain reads EAQVTQNPRYLITVTGKKLTVTCSQNMNHEYMSWYRQDPGLGLRQIYYSMNVEVTDKGDVPEGYKVSRKEKRNFPLILESPSPNQTSLYFCASSRGTVRGEKLFFGSGTQLSVL.

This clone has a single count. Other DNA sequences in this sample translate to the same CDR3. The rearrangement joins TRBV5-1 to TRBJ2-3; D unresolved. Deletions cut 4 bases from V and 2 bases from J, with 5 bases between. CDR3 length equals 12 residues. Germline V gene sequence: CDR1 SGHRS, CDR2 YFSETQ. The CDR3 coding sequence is TGCGCCAGCAGCCTATCCACAGATACGCAGTATTTT. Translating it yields CASSLSTDTQYF.

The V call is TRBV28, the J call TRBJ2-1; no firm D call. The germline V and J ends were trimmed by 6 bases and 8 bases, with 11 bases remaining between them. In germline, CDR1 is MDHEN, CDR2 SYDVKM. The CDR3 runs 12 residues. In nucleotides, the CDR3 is TGTGCCAGCAGCCCGACACCACATGAGCAGTTCTTC. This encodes CASSPTPHEQFF.

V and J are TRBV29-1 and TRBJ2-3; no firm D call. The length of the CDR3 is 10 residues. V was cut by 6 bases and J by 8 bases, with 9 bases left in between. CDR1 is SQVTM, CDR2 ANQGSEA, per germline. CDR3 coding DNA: TGCAGCGTCCAAGAACTTACGCAGTATTTT. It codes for CSVQELTQYF.

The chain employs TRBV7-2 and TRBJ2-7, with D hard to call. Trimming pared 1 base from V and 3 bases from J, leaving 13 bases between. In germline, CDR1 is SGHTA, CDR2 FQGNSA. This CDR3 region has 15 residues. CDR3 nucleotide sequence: TGTGCCAGCAGCTTAGATTGGGGTTTCGTCTACGAGCAGTACTTC. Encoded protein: CASSLDWGFVYEQYF.

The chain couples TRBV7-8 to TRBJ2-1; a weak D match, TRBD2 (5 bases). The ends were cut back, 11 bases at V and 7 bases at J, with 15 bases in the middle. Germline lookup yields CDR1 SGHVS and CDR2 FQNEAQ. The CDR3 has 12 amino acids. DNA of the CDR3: TGTGCCTCCCTTGAGGGTCGAAATGAGCAGTTCTTC. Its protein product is CASLEGRNEQFF. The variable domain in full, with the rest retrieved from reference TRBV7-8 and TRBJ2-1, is GAGVSQSPRYKVAKRGQDVALRCDPISGHVSLFWYQQALGQGPEFLTYFQNEAQLDKSGLPSDRFFAERPEGSVSTLKIQRTQQEDSAVYLCASLEGRNEQFFGPGTRLTVL.

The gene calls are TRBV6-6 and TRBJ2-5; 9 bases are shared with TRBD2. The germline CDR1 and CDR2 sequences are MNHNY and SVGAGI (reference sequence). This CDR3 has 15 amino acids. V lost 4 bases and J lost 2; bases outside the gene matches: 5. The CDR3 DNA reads TGTGCCAGCAGTTGGTCTAGCGGGATACAAGAGACCCAGTACTTC. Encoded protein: CASSWSSGIQETQYF.

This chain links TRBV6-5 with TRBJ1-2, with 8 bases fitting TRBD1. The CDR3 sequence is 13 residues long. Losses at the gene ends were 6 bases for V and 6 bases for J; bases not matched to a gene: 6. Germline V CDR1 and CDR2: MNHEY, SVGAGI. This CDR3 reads CASSPRQGNGYTF. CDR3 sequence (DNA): TGTGCCAGCAGCCCAAGACAGGGGAATGGCTACACCTTC.

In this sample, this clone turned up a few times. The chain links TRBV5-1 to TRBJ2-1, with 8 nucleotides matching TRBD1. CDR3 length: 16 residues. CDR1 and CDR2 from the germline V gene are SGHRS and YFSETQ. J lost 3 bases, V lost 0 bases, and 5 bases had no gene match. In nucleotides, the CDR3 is TGCGCCAGCAGCTTGGCACAGGGGGGTGACTACAATGAGCAGTTCTTC. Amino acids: CASSLAQGGDYNEQFF.

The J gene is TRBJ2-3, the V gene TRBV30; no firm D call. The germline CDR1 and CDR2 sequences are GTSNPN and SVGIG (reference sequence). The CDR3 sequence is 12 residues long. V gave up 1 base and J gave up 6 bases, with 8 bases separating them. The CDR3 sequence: CAWSENRDTQYF. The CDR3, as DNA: TGTGCCTGGAGTGAAAATAGGGATACGCAGTATTTT.

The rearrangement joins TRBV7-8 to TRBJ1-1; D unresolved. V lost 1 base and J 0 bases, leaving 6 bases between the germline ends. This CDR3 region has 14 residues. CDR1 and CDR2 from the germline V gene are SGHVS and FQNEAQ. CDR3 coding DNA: TGTGCCAGCAGCTTAGTCACATTGAACACTGAAGCTTTCTTT. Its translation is CASSLVTLNTEAFF.